This T cell receptor (beta chain) is drawn from a study of cytomegalovirus exposure and HLA in healthy donors. Study conclusions and caveats: One variant, a missense change in DCLRE1C, was linked in a later analysis to TCR beta V- and J-gene trimming.

Turning to this clone: Its antigen is unidentified.

Trimming cost V 4 bases and J 6 bases; bases outside gene matches: 7. The germline V gene encodes CDR1 SGHRS and CDR2 YFSETQ. The CDR3 contains 14 residues. Vbeta (60) and Jbeta (13) primers were used in the PCR. Measured with immunoSEQ multiplex PCR; TCRdb has only the in-frame clones, and not every one. The data show around 200,000 clones, roughly 72% seen once. The sequence came from a young man in good health and CMV-seronegative. The chain couples TRBV5-1 to TRBJ2-7; the match to TRBD1 covers 10 bases. The sequencing sample was made of PBMCs. The DNA for the CDR3 is TGCGCCAGCAGCCGCGGGACAGGGGACGGCGAGCAGTACTTC. Residues: CASSRGTGDGEQYF.